The T cell receptor beta chain under discussion was sequenced for a study of naive and memory T cell subsets. Study-wide points: Delayed type IV hypersensitivity infiltration was taken to explain higher tuberculin-site TCR counts. Far more TCRs reportedly came from tuberculin skin test site biopsies.

The SP2 primer and nested alpha and beta constant region primers amplified ligated cDNA in four rounds. One entry per CDR3 protein, called by TCRdb with MiXCR from the UMI-ligation and nested PCR reads. The sample records 37,000 or so distinct CDR3 sequences, 9.5% to 12% being singletons. Trimming removed 3 bases at V and 3 bases at J, with 11 bases between. Germline assignment: CDR1 KGHSH and CDR2 LQKENI. This CDR3 region has 14 residues. Concerning this clonotype: What it recognizes is unknown.

Specified treatment: skin biopsy from PPD injection site in Mantoux-positive individual. An oligonucleotide containing a UMI was ligated to the 3' end of TCR cDNA. Biopsied sites were PPD injections in people with a positive Mantoux test. This chain links TRBV18 with TRBJ1-2; D unclear. The sample here was skin, taken from a tuberculin skin test site. The clonotype originates from an adult in good health. The CDR3 DNA reads as TGTGCCAGCTCACCTCTTGACGGATACTATGGCTACACCTTC. This translates into CASSPLDGYYGYTF.